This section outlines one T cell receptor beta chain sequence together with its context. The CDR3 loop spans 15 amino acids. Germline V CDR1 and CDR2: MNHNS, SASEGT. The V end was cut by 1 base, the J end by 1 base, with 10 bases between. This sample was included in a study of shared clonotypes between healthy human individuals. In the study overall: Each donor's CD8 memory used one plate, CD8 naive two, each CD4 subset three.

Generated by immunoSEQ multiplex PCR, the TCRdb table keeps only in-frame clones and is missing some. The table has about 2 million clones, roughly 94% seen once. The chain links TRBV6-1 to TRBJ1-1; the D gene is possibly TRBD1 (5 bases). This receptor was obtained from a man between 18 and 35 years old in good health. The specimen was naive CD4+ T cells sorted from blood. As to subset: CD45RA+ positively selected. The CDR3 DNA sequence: TGTGCCAGCAGTGAAGGCGGGGGAACGAACACTGAAGCTTTCTTT. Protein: CASSEGGGTNTEAFF.